Listed below are T cell receptor beta chains from one sample, sequenced in a study of identical twins. TCRdb analysed the 5' RACE reads with MiXCR anew, one entry per CDR3 protein. This repertoire shows some 270,000 distinct CDR3 sequences, approximately 8.6% found once; its top ten account for approximately 3%. These data also formed part of another study, on yellow fever vaccine responses in identical twins.

The sample was CD8+ T cells sorted from blood. Every receptor here comes from a woman aged 18-35 years in good health. The CDR3 runs from the conserved cysteine through the conserved F or W. The order of the fields is CDR3 DNA, CDR3 protein, V gene, clone size, D gene, J gene. D genes are given only for firm matches. A clone size is listed for some rows: how often the clone was seen (once, few, many), or a class if it is expanded.

cdr3_nt: TGTGCCAGCAGTTACTCGGCCAGCGGACTCTACAATGAGCAGTTCTTC
cdr3_aa: CASSYSASGLYNEQFF
v_call: TRBV6-5
clone_size: few
d_call: .
j_call: TRBJ2-1

cdr3_nt: TGCAGCGTTGTCTTCTGGGCCAGGACTGAGCAGTTCTTC
cdr3_aa: CSVVFWARTEQFF
v_call: TRBV29-1
clone_size: .
d_call: .
j_call: TRBJ2-1

cdr3_nt: TGTGCCAGCTCATTTTATGGCACGGTGAACACTGAAGCTTTCTTT
cdr3_aa: CASSFYGTVNTEAFF
v_call: TRBV7-8
clone_size: few
d_call: .
j_call: TRBJ1-1

cdr3_nt: TGTGCCAGCAGTTTGGTACAGGGGACTGAAGCTTTCTTT
cdr3_aa: CASSLVQGTEAFF
v_call: TRBV12-3/TRBV12-4
clone_size: few
d_call: TRBD1
j_call: TRBJ1-1

cdr3_nt: TGTGCCAGCATTGATCTGACTAGCGGGAGTGAAGAGACCCAGTACTTC
cdr3_aa: CASIDLTSGSEETQYF
v_call: TRBV25-1
clone_size: .
d_call: TRBD2
j_call: TRBJ2-5

cdr3_nt: TGTGCCACCAGTGATCATTACAGGGGAACGAACTATGGCTACACCTTC
cdr3_aa: CATSDHYRGTNYGYTF
v_call: TRBV24-1
clone_size: few
d_call: TRBD1
j_call: TRBJ1-2

cdr3_nt: TGCAGCGTTGAACTACAGACAGAGGGGTACGAGCAGTACTTC
cdr3_aa: CSVELQTEGYEQYF
v_call: TRBV29-1
clone_size: few
d_call: .
j_call: TRBJ2-7

cdr3_nt: TGTGCCAACGGGGGTTCCGGGGCCAACGTCCTGACTTTC
cdr3_aa: CANGGSGANVLTF
v_call: TRBV7-9
clone_size: .
d_call: .
j_call: TRBJ2-6

cdr3_nt: TGTGCCAGCAGCCAAGTAGGAGGAATGAACACCGGGGAGCTGTTTTTT
cdr3_aa: CASSQVGGMNTGELFF
v_call: TRBV14
clone_size: .
d_call: .
j_call: TRBJ2-2

cdr3_nt: TGTGCCAGCAGCATGCGCGGGGCCAACGTCCTGACTTTC
cdr3_aa: CASSMRGANVLTF
v_call: TRBV4-2
clone_size: .
d_call: .
j_call: TRBJ2-6

cdr3_nt: TGTGCCAGCAGTTTTACTAGCGGGTGGATAGATACGCAGTATTTT
cdr3_aa: CASSFTSGWIDTQYF
v_call: TRBV28
clone_size: .
d_call: TRBD2
j_call: TRBJ2-3

cdr3_nt: TGTGCCAGCAGCTTTGAACGGGGAGGATCACCCCTCCACTTT
cdr3_aa: CASSFERGGSPLHF
v_call: TRBV7-2
clone_size: .
d_call: .
j_call: TRBJ1-6

cdr3_nt: TGCAGCCTACAAAAGGGGCGAATCGATGAGCAGTTCTTC
cdr3_aa: CSLQKGRIDEQFF
v_call: TRBV29-1
clone_size: many
d_call: .
j_call: TRBJ2-1

cdr3_nt: TGCAGCGTTGAAAAGGAAGGCAGGAAGAGCTCCTACGAGCAGTACTTC
cdr3_aa: CSVEKEGRKSSYEQYF
v_call: TRBV29-1
clone_size: many
d_call: .
j_call: TRBJ2-7

cdr3_nt: TGCAGCGTTGACCGATATGCCGGGACAGGGTCCTACGAGCAGTACTTC
cdr3_aa: CSVDRYAGTGSYEQYF
v_call: TRBV29-1
clone_size: few
d_call: TRBD1
j_call: TRBJ2-7